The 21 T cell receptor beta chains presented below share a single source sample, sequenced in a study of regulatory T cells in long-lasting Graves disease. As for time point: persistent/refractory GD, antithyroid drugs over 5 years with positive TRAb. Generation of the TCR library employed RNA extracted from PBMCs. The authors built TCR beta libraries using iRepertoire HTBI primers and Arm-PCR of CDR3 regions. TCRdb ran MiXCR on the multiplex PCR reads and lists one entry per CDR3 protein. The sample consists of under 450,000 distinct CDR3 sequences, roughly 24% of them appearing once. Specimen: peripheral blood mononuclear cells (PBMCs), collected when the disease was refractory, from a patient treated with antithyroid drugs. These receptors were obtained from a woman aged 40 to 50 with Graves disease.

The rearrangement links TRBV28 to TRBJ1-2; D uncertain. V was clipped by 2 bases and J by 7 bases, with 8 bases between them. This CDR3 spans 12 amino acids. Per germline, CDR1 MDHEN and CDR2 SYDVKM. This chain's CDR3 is CASSLRLVGYTF. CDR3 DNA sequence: TGTGCCAGCAGTTTAAGGCTTGTTGGCTACACCTTC.

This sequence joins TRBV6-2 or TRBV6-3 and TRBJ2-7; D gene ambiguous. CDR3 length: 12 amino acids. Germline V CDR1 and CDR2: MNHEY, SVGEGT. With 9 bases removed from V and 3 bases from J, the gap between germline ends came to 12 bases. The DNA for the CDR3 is TGTGCCAGTACGGCTGATTACTACGAGCAGTACTTC. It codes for CASTADYYEQYF.

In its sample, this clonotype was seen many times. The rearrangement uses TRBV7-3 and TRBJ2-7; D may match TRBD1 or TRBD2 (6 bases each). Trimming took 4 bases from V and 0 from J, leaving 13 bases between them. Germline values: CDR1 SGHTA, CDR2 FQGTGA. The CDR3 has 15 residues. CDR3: CASSWGAGSSYEQYF. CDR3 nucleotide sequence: TGTGCCAGCAGCTGGGGGGCAGGGAGCTCCTACGAGCAGTACTTC.

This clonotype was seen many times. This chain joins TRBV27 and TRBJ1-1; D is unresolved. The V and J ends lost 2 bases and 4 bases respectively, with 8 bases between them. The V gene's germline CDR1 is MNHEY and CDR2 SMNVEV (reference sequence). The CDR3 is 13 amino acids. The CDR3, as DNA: TGTGCCAGCAGTTTAAATCCCAGCACTGAAGCTTTCTTT. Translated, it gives CASSLNPSTEAFF.

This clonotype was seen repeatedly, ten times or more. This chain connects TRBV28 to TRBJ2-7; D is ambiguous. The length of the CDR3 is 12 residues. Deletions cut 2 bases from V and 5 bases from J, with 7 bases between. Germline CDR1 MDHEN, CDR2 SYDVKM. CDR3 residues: CASSLERHEQYF. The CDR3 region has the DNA TGTGCCAGCAGTTTAGAGAGGCACGAGCAGTACTTC.

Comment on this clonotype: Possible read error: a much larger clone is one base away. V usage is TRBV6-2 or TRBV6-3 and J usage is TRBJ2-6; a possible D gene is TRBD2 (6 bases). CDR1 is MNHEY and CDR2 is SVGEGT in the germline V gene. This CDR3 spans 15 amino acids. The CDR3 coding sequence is TGTGCCAGCAGTGTCTCCTCTGGAGGGGTCAACGTCCTGACTTTC. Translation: CASSVSSGGVNVLTF.

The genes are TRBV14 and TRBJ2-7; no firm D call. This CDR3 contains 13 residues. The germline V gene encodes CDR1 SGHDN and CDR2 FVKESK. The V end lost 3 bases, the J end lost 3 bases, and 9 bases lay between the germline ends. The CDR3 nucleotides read TGTGCCAGCAGCCATGACGGATACTACGAGCAGTACTTC. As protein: CASSHDGYYEQYF.

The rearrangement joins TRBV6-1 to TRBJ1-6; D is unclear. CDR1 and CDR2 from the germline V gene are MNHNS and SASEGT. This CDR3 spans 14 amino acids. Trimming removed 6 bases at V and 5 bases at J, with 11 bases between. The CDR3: CASRAPGHNSPLHF. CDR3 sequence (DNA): TGTGCCAGCAGGGCCCCTGGTCATAATTCACCCCTCCACTTT.

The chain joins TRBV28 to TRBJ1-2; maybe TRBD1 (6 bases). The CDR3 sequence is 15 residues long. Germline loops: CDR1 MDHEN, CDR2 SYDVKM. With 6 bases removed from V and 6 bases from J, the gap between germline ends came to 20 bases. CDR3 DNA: TGTGCCAGCAGGGTACAGGGTAGGGACTTAGATGGCTACACCTTC. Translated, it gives CASRVQGRDLDGYTF.

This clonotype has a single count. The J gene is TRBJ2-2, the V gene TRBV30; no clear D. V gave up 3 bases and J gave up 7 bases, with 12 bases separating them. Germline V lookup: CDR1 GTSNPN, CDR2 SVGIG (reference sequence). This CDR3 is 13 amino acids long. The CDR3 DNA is TGTGCCTGGAGCCCCGTAGGGTTCGGGGAGCTGTTTTTT. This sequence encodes CAWSPVGFGELFF.

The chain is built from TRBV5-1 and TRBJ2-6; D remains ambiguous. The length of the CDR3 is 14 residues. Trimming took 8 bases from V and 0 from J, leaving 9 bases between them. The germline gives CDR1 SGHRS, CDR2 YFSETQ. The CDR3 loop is CASEVASGANVLTF. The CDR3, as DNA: TGCGCCAGTGAGGTCGCCTCTGGGGCCAACGTCCTGACTTTC.

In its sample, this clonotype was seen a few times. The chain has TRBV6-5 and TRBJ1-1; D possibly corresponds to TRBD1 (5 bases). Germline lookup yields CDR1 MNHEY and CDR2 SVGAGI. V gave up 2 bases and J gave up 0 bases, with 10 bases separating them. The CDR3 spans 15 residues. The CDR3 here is CASSYNRQLNTEAFF. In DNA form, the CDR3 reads TGTGCCAGCAGTTACAACCGACAGTTGAACACTGAAGCTTTCTTT.

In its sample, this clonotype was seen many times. This chain's CDR3 is CASSDTMNTEAFF. The CDR3 coding sequence is TGTGCCAGCAGTGACACGATGAACACTGAAGCTTTCTTT. This chain uses TRBV2 with TRBJ1-1; D is uncertain. The germline V gene has CDR1 SNHLY and CDR2 FYNNEI. Trimming took 3 bases from V and 0 from J, leaving 5 bases between them. The CDR3 spans 13 residues.

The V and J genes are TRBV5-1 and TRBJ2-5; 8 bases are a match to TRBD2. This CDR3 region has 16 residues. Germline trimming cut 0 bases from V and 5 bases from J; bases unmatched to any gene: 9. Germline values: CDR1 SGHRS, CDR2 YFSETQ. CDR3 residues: CASSLGFGSGTETQYF. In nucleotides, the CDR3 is TGCGCCAGCAGCTTGGGTTTCGGTAGCGGGACCGAGACCCAGTACTTC.

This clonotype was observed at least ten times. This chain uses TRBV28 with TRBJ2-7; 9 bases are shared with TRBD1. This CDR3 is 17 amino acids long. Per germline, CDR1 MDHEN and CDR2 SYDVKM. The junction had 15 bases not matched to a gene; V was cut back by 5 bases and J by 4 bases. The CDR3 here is CASSGPGQGIFRYEQYF. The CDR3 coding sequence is TGTGCCAGCAGTGGCCCGGGACAGGGCATTTTTCGGTACGAGCAGTACTTC.

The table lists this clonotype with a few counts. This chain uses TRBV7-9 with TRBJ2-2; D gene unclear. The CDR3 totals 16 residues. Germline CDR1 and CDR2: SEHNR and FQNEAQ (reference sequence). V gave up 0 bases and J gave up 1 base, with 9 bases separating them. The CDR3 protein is CASSLARSMNTGELFF. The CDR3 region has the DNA TGTGCCAGCAGCTTAGCGCGCTCCATGAACACCGGGGAGCTGTTTTTT.

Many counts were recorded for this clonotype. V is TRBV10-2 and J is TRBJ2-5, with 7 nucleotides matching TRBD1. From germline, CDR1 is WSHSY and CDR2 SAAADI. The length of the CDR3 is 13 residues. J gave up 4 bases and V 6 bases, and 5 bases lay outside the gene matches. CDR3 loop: CASRTGVGETQYF. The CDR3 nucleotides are TGCGCCAGCAGAACAGGGGTTGGAGAGACCCAGTACTTC.

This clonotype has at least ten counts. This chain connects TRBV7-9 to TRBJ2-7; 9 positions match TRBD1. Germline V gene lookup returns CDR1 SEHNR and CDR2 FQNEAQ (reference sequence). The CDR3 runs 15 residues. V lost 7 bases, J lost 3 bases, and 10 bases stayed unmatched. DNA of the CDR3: TGTGCCAGCACCATGGGCGACAGGGGGTACTACGAGCAGTACTTC. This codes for CASTMGDRGYYEQYF.

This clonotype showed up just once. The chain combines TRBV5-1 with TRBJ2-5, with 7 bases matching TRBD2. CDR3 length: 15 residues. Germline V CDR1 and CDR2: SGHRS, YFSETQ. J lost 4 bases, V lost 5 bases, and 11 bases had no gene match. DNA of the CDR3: TGCGCCAGCAGTGGGGGACTACAAATCGGAGAGACCCAGTACTTC. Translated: CASSGGLQIGETQYF.

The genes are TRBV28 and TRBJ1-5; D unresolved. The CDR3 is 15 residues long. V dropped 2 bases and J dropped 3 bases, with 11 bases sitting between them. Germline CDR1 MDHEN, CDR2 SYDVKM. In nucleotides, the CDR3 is TGTGCCAGCAGTTTACTCCCCGAGGCCAATCAGCCCCAGCATTTT. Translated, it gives CASSLLPEANQPQHF.

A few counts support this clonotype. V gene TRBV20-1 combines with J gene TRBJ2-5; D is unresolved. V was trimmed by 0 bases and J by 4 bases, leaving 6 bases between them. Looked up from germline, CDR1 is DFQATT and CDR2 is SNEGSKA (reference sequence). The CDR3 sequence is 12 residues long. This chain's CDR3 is CSARDDLETQYF. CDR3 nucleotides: TGCAGTGCTAGAGATGATCTAGAGACCCAGTACTTC.